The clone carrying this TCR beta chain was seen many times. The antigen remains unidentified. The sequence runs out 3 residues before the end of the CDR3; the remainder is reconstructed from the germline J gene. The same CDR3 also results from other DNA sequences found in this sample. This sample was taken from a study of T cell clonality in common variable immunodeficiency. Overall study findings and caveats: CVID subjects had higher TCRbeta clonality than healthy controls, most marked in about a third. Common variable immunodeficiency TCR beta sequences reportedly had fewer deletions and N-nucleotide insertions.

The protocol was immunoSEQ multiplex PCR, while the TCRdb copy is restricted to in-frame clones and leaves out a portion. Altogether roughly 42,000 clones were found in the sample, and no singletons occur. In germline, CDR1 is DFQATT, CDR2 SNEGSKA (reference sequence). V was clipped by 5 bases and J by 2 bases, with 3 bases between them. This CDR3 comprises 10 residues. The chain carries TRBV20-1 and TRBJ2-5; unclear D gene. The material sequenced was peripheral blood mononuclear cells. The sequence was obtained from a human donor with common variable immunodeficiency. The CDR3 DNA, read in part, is TGCAGTGCTCCTCAAGAGACC. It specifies CSAPQET. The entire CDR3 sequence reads CSAPQETQYF.